This T cell receptor (beta chain) derives from a study of shared clonotypes between healthy human individuals. Study-level points and caveats: The represented genetic and exposure-history diversity was limited by the small number of donors.

Once extracted for a subset, genomic DNA was divided evenly among several immunoSEQ plates. Replicate PCRs were loaded with roughly 300 ng DNA from unsorted PBMC, 29,000 or so T cell genomes. The sequenced material, unsorted PBMC DNA, was run on ten immunoSEQ deep assay plates. Libraries were prepared by immunoSEQ multiplex PCR; TCRdb keeps only in-frame clonotypes and omits some of them. The table includes 470,000 or so clones, 65% to 85% detected once. The CDR3 has 17 amino acids. Germline CDR1 is MDHEN and CDR2 is SYDVKM. V gave up 0 bases and J gave up 1 base; unmatched junction bases: 7. Notes on this clone: Its matching antigen is unknown.

Source material: PBMCs. The rearrangement links TRBV28 to TRBJ2-3; TRBD2 agrees at 7 bases. This receptor was identified in a woman aged 40 to 50 in good health. Some clones in this sample may be carry-over from other donors' samples. The CDR3 DNA is TGTGCCAGCAGTTTATGGACTAGCACGCGGGGCACAGATACGCAGTATTTT. Protein sequence: CASSLWTSTRGTDTQYF.